The 29 T cell receptor beta chains in this list originate from one sample, sequenced in a study of T cell responses to AZD1222 COVID-19 vaccine. The repertoire was sequenced with immunoSEQ multiplex PCR; TCRdb's copy has only in-frame clones and lacks some. Of some 83,000 clones listed, approximately 90% were seen once; the top ten hold 5.7%. Sequenced material: peripheral blood, taken on day 0 of AZD1222 vaccination. These receptors all stem from an adult in good health.

The rearrangement joins TRBV7-9 to TRBJ2-5, with D perhaps matching TRBD2 (5 bases). The CDR3 totals 14 residues. V was shortened by 1 base and J by 3 bases, with 9 bases between the two germline ends. CDR1 and CDR2 from the germline V gene are SEHNR and FQNEAQ (reference sequence). The DNA for the CDR3 is TGTGCCAGCAGCTTAGTGTCCGGGGAAGAGACCCAGTACTTC. Protein product: CASSLVSGEETQYF.

This chain uses TRBV3-1 (or the pseudogene TRBV3-2) with TRBJ1-2; possibly TRBD1 for D (6 bases). Germline CDR1 LGHDT, CDR2 YNNKEL (reference sequence). V gave up 4 bases and J gave up 8 bases, with 14 bases separating them. This CDR3 is 13 amino acids long. The CDR3, as DNA: TGTGCCAGCAGCCGAGAGGCCAGGGGCGGCTACACCTTC. It is translated as CASSREARGGYTF.

The chain joins TRBV11-1 to TRBJ1-2; 8 nucleotides match TRBD1. Trimming removed 5 bases from V and 5 bases from J; junction bases left unmatched: 7. The length of the CDR3 is 14 residues. The germline V gene encodes CDR1 SGHAT and CDR2 FQDESV (reference sequence). CDR3 nucleotides: TGTGCCAGCAGCCCAAGACAGGGGCGATATGGCTACACCTTC. This codes for CASSPRQGRYGYTF.

The rearrangement joins TRBV6-5 to TRBJ1-6; D unclear. CDR3 length: 13 amino acids. Germline values: CDR1 MNHEY, CDR2 SVGAGI. V was clipped by 5 bases and J by 10 bases, with 12 bases between them. The chain's CDR3 is CASSPDGPSPLHF. DNA of the CDR3: TGTGCCAGCAGTCCGGACGGTCCGTCACCCCTCCACTTT.

The chain recombines TRBV19 with TRBJ2-2; the match to TRBD2 covers 12 bases. CDR1 is LNHDA and CDR2 is SQIVND in the germline V gene (reference sequence). Trimming removed 2 bases from V and 5 bases from J; junction bases left unmatched: 3. CDR3 size: 16 residues. This CDR3 reads CASSISSGGATGELFF. DNA for the CDR3: TGTGCCAGTAGTATATCTAGCGGGGGGGCGACCGGGGAGCTGTTTTTT.

This clone was found once. CDR3 residues: CASSLSWTGDYEQYF. CDR3 sequence (DNA): TGTGCCAGCAGTTTGAGTTGGACAGGGGACTACGAGCAGTACTTC. This chain joins TRBV28 and TRBJ2-7, with 9 nucleotides matching TRBD1. The CDR3 contains 15 residues. Germline CDR1 is MDHEN and CDR2 is SYDVKM. V dropped 3 bases and J dropped 3; count of bases not matched to a gene: 6.

This clone was recorded once. This rearrangement joins TRBV7-2 to TRBJ2-7, with D perhaps matching TRBD1 or TRBD2 (6 bases each). V dropped 1 base and J dropped 5 bases, with 12 bases sitting between them. This CDR3 is built from 14 residues. The germline CDR1 and CDR2 sequences are SGHTA and FQGNSA. For the CDR3, the DNA is TGTGCCAGCAGCTTAGTTCCGGGGGCGGACGAGCAGTACTTC. Translating gives CASSLVPGADEQYF.

This chain joins TRBV7-9 and TRBJ1-1; tentative D call: TRBD1 (6 bases). V was shortened by 5 bases and J by 2 bases, with 12 bases between the two germline ends. The V gene's germline CDR1 is SEHNR and CDR2 FQNEAQ (reference sequence). The CDR3 runs 14 residues. DNA for the CDR3: TGTGCCAGCAGCACTGGGACACCCAACACTGAAGCTTTCTTT. Its translation is CASSTGTPNTEAFF.

This clone was found once. The chain recombines TRBV7-8 with TRBJ1-1, with D unclear. The CDR3 covers 14 residues. Germline assignment: CDR1 SGHVS and CDR2 FQNEAQ. V was cut by 2 bases and J by 2 bases, with 9 bases left in between. The CDR3 DNA sequence: TGTGCCAGCAGCTTATCCGTAGCAAACACTGAAGCTTTCTTT. Translation: CASSLSVANTEAFF. The full variable domain, rest sourced from reference TRBV7-8 and TRBJ1-1, is GAGVSQSPRYKVAKRGQDVALRCDPISGHVSLFWYQQALGQGPEFLTYFQNEAQLDKSGLPSDRFFAERPEGSVSTLKIQRTQQEDSAVYLCASSLSVANTEAFFGQGTRLTVV.

The chain recombines TRBV19 with TRBJ1-6; 9 bases match TRBD1. Trimming at V came to 5 bases and at J to 8 bases, leaving 4 bases not matched to a gene. This CDR3 is 14 amino acids long. Germline V gene data show CDR1 as LNHDA and CDR2 as SQIVND (reference sequence). CDR3 loop: CASSEQGAYSPLHF. The CDR3, as DNA: TGTGCCAGTAGTGAACAGGGGGCATATTCACCCCTCCACTTT.

This clone was detected once. This chain joins TRBV2 and TRBJ2-7; TRBD1 is a possible D gene (6 bases). V was pared by 5 bases and J by 3 bases, with 11 bases between. Germline CDR1 and CDR2: SNHLY and FYNNEI. The CDR3 runs to 13 residues. CDR3 sequence reads: CASSQQGFYEQYF. Written as DNA, the CDR3 is TGTGCCAGCAGTCAACAGGGTTTCTACGAGCAGTACTTC.

This rearrangement joins TRBV15 to TRBJ1-1; TRBD1 agrees at 9 bases. The germline V gene has CDR1 LNHNV and CDR2 YYDKDF (reference sequence). The CDR3 consists of 15 residues. Trimming removed 5 bases from V and 3 bases from J; junction bases left unmatched: 7. The CDR3 region is CATSASGQGYTEAFF. In DNA, the CDR3 is TGTGCCACCAGCGCCTCGGGACAGGGTTACACTGAAGCTTTCTTT.

CDR3 residues: CASKPGLNTEAFF. The CDR3 nucleotides read TGTGCCAGCAAGCCGGGGTTAAACACTGAAGCTTTCTTT. This rearrangement joins TRBV27 to TRBJ1-1; no reliable D call. The V end was cut by 7 bases, the J end by 2 bases, with 11 bases between. CDR1 is MNHEY, CDR2 SMNVEV, per germline (reference sequence). The CDR3 covers 13 residues.

The chain employs TRBV7-2 and TRBJ1-2; the D is unclear. V was cut by 2 bases and J by 8 bases, with 24 bases left in between. Germline CDR1 SGHTA, CDR2 FQGNSA. The CDR3 has 17 amino acids. The CDR3 DNA reads TGTGCCAGCAGCTTAATGTTAGGGTCGCTAGGGTCGGGAGGCTACACCTTC. The encoded protein is CASSLMLGSLGSGGYTF. Full variable domain (remainder filled in from reference TRBV7-2 and TRBJ1-2): GAGVSQSPSNKVTEKGKDVELRCDPISGHTALYWYRQSLGQGLEFLIYFQGNSAPDKSGLPSDRFSAERTGGSVSTLTIQRTQQEDSAVYLCASSLMLGSLGSGGYTFGSGTRLTVV.

The chain carries TRBV19 and TRBJ2-7; D might be TRBD1 or TRBD2, each matching 5 bases. V was pared by 4 bases and J by 3 bases, with 10 bases between. The CDR3 extends over 13 amino acids. CDR1 and CDR2 from the germline V gene are LNHDA and SQIVND (reference sequence). CDR3 DNA sequence: TGTGCCAGTAGTAAGGGACGTAGCTACGAGCAGTACTTC. As protein: CASSKGRSYEQYF.

This sequence joins TRBV7-6 and TRBJ1-3, with D perhaps TRBD1 (5 bases). CDR3 size: 16 residues. CDR1 and CDR2 (germline): SGHVS, FNYEAQ. Trimming took off 5 bases at V and 0 bases at J, with 14 bases between the two ends. The CDR3 DNA is TGTGCCAGCAGCACCTTGGGAGGGGTCTCTGGAAACACCATATATTTT. Protein: CASSTLGGVSGNTIYF. Full variable domain (rest looked up from reference TRBV7-6 and TRBJ1-3): GAGVSQSPRYKVTKRGQDVALRCDPISGHVSLYWYRQALGQGPEFLTYFNYEAQQDKSGLPNDRFSAERPEGSISTLTIQRTEQRDSAMYRCASSTLGGVSGNTIYFGEGSWLTVV.

The CDR3 loop reads CASMGPDYGYTF. CDR3 DNA sequence: TGTGCCAGCATGGGACCGGATTATGGCTACACCTTC. The V call is TRBV2, the J call TRBJ1-2, with D maybe TRBD1 (5 bases). The germline gives CDR1 SNHLY, CDR2 FYNNEI. V lost 7 bases to trimming and J lost 5 bases, with 11 bases between them. The CDR3 covers 12 residues.

The chain combines TRBV3-1 (or the pseudogene TRBV3-2) with TRBJ1-1, with TRBD1 identical over 7 bases. This CDR3 spans 18 amino acids. CDR1 is LGHDT and CDR2 is YNNKEL in the germline V gene (reference sequence). J was trimmed by 0 bases and V by 6 bases; bases with no gene match: 16. The CDR3 DNA reads as TGTGCCAGCAGGCGTTCCGACAGGGCGGGTGGGGTGAACACTGAAGCTTTCTTT. Amino acid sequence: CASRRSDRAGGVNTEAFF.

The genes are TRBV5-6 and TRBJ2-7; D may be TRBD1 (5 bases). V lost 3 bases and J 3 bases, leaving 25 bases between the germline ends. The CDR3 has 18 residues. Germline V gene lookup returns CDR1 SGHDT and CDR2 YYEEEE. The chain's CDR3 is CASSSRWQGGSVHYEQYF. DNA of the CDR3: TGTGCCAGCAGCTCAAGGTGGCAGGGTGGTTCGGTACACTACGAGCAGTACTTC.

The genes are TRBV30 and TRBJ2-4; TRBD1 agrees at 10 bases. V was clipped by 3 bases and J by 1 base; unmatched bases: 9. The CDR3 totals 17 residues. Germline V gene sequence: CDR1 GTSNPN, CDR2 SVGIG (reference sequence). As DNA, the CDR3 is TGTGCCTGGAGAGGTGACAGGGGGCCCAGGGCCAAAAACATTCAGTACTTC. Translation: CAWRGDRGPRAKNIQYF.

The chain joins TRBV5-5 to TRBJ1-5; 7 bases line up with TRBD1. There are 15 residues in the CDR3. J gave up 4 bases and V 4 bases, and 8 bases lay outside the gene matches. Looked up from germline, CDR1 is SGHKS and CDR2 is YYEKEE (reference sequence). The CDR3 spells CASSTQGFPNQPQHF. The DNA of the CDR3 is TGTGCCAGCAGCACACAGGGGTTCCCAAATCAGCCCCAGCATTTT. The whole variable domain, filled in from reference TRBV5-5 and TRBJ1-5, reads DAGVTQSPTHLIKTRGQQVTLRCSPISGHKSVSWYQQVLGQGPQFIFQYYEKEERGRGNFPDRFSARQFPNYSSELNVNALLLGDSALYLCASSTQGFPNQPQHFGDGTRLSIL.

This clone was observed a single time. This chain connects TRBV5-6 to TRBJ1-2, with a possible D match to TRBD1 (5 bases). The germline V gene has CDR1 SGHDT and CDR2 YYEEEE. CDR3 size: 14 residues. Trimming pared 4 bases from V and 3 bases from J, leaving 13 bases between. CDR3 sequence reads: CASSGGDGYYGYTF. The CDR3 DNA reads TGTGCCAGCAGCGGCGGGGACGGCTACTATGGCTACACCTTC.

J is TRBJ2-5 and V is TRBV7-9; possible D gene TRBD1, 6 bases. Per germline, CDR1 SEHNR and CDR2 FQNEAQ (reference sequence). V gave up 5 bases and J gave up 1 base, with 17 bases separating them. This CDR3 is 16 amino acids long. The CDR3 region is CASSPPSDSTQETQYF. For the CDR3, the DNA is TGTGCCAGCAGCCCCCCCTCGGACAGCACCCAAGAGACCCAGTACTTC.

The chain couples TRBV11-2 to TRBJ2-2; possible D gene TRBD2, 7 bases. The germline V gene has CDR1 SGHAT and CDR2 FQNNGV. The CDR3 length is 18 residues. Trimming shortened V by 5 bases and J by 2 bases, and 21 bases separated the two germline ends. CDR3 in amino acids: CASSPARGGGYNTGELFF. The CDR3, as DNA: TGTGCCAGCAGCCCAGCCCGTGGCGGGGGCTATAACACCGGGGAGCTGTTTTTT. Based on the CDR3 plus reference TRBV11-2 and TRBJ2-2, the full variable domain is EAGVAQSPRYKIIEKRQSVAFWCNPISGHATLYWYQQILGQGPKLLIQFQNNGVVDDSQLPKDRFSAERLKGVDSTLKIQPAKLEDSAVYLCASSPARGGGYNTGELFFGEGSRLTVL.

The chain has TRBV6-5 and TRBJ2-7, with 8 bases identical to TRBD1. There are 16 residues in the CDR3. The ends lost 4 bases at V and 1 base at J; junction bases unmatched: 9. Germline lookup yields CDR1 MNHEY and CDR2 SVGAGI. DNA for the CDR3: TGTGCCAGCAGTTCGACCGGGACAGGATATTCCTACGAGCAGTACTTC. It yields the protein CASSSTGTGYSYEQYF.

V and J are TRBV3-1 (or the pseudogene TRBV3-2) and TRBJ1-6; D is undetermined. The CDR3 extends over 15 amino acids. V lost 4 bases and J 7 bases, leaving 14 bases between the germline ends. Looked up from germline, CDR1 is LGHDT and CDR2 is YNNKEL (reference sequence). The CDR3 coding sequence is TGTGCCAGCAGCCGAAGGTACGGTATCAATTCACCCCTCCACTTT. It encodes CASSRRYGINSPLHF.

The rearrangement links TRBV3-1 (or the pseudogene TRBV3-2) to TRBJ2-2, with a possible D match to TRBD2 (5 bases). V lost 6 bases and J 3 bases, leaving 20 bases between the germline ends. CDR3 size: 17 residues. In germline, CDR1 is LGHDT, CDR2 YNNKEL (reference sequence). The CDR3 nucleotides are TGTGCCAGCAGGGAGGATAGGGTTAGGGTCGACACCGGGGAGCTGTTTTTT. Its protein product is CASREDRVRVDTGELFF.

Only one count was recorded for this clone. V usage is TRBV5-8 and J usage is TRBJ1-5, with no clear D. This CDR3 contains 14 residues. The V end was cut by 2 bases, the J end by 4 bases, with 10 bases between. Germline V gene lookup returns CDR1 SGHTS and CDR2 YDEGEE. CDR3 sequence (DNA): TGTGCCAGCAGCTTATCCCTCCAGAATCAGCCCCAGCATTTT. Translating gives CASSLSLQNQPQHF.

This rearrangement joins TRBV21-1 to TRBJ1-6; the table's D call of TRBD1 was not tested on the DNA. TRBV21-1 is tagged as a pseudogene. The CDR3 totals 14 residues. The CDR3 protein is CASSIRTGPSPLHF. CDR3 bases: TGTGCCAGCAGCATTCGGACAGGGCCTTCACCCCTCCACTTT.